The rows below give T cell receptor beta chains drawn from one sample of a study of T cells after yellow fever vaccination. MiXCR, run by TCRdb on the 5' RACE reads, gives a single entry per CDR3 protein. The top ten hold 18% of the sample, which has hundreds of thousands of distinct CDR3 sequences, 18% seen once. The sample consisted of PBMCs, taken before the yellow fever booster vaccination. The origin of the receptors is a man aged 18-30 years who received the YFV17D yellow fever vaccine. The CDR3 runs from the conserved cysteine through the conserved F or W. A D gene is named only where the DNA matches it firmly. Size is omitted from some rows. Given values are once, few, many or a class for expanded clones.

size,J,V,D,DNA,CDR3
few,TRBJ1-1,TRBV7-2,.,TGTGCCAGCGACCACCGGGCGGGGGCGAGGACTGAAGCTTTCTTT,CASDHRAGARTEAFF
.,TRBJ2-7,TRBV29-1,TRBD1,TGCAGCGTTGTGGACAGGAATAGGTACGAGCAGTACTTC,CSVVDRNRYEQYF
.,TRBJ1-1,TRBV6-2/TRBV6-3,.,TGTGCCAGCAGTTACGGAGCCACTGAAGCTTTCTTT,CASSYGATEAFF
.,TRBJ2-3,TRBV6-5,.,TGTGCCAGCAGTTACCGACGAGGGACAGATACGCAGTATTTT,CASSYRRGTDTQYF
.,TRBJ2-2,TRBV28,TRBD1,TGTGCCAGCAGGGCCATCCCGGGGACAGCGAACACCGGGGAGCTGTTTTTT,CASRAIPGTANTGELFF
.,TRBJ2-1,TRBV9,.,TGTGCCAGCAGCGGCAGGGCCCTTCAGGGGAATGAGCAGTTCTTC,CASSGRALQGNEQFF
once,TRBJ2-3,TRBV6-5,TRBD1,TGTGCCAGCAGCTTCTTAGGGGGCGCATCCGATACGCAGTATTTT,CASSFLGGASDTQYF
.,TRBJ1-6,TRBV28,TRBD1,TGTGCCAGCAATTCGGGACAGGGGCTCAATTCACCCCTCCACTTT,CASNSGQGLNSPLHF
few,TRBJ2-3,TRBV18,TRBD2,TGTGCCAGCTCATCCTGGACTAGCGGCACTAGCACAGATACGCAGTATTTT,CASSSWTSGTSTDTQYF
.,TRBJ1-3,TRBV6-5,.,TGTGCCAGCAGCCGGACAGCTGGAAACACCATATATTTT,CASSRTAGNTIYF
few,TRBJ2-5,TRBV20-1,TRBD1,TGCAGTGCTAGTCTCAAGGACAGGGGGTTGACCCAGTACTTC,CSASLKDRGLTQYF
once,TRBJ1-1,TRBV7-2,.,TGTGCCAGCAGCCCCCTCCCCCCCCATTTAGGCACTGAAGCTTTCTTT,CASSPLPPHLGTEAFF
few,TRBJ1-2,TRBV10-3,TRBD1,TGTGCCATCAGGCCGGGACAGGGGGCTGCGGTGGAGGCTGGCTACACCTTC,CAIRPGQGAAVEAGYTF
few,TRBJ1-3,TRBV6-5,.,TGTGCCAGCAGACGAACAGGCTCTGGAAACACCATATATTTT,CASRRTGSGNTIYF
.,TRBJ1-1,TRBV5-1,.,TGCGCCAGCAGCCCGCCGATCAGGAGGGAGAACACTGAAGCTTTCTTT,CASSPPIRRENTEAFF
many,TRBJ2-3,TRBV7-9,.,TGTGCCAGCAGCGTGACCGGGCGGACGCAGTATTTT,CASSVTGRTQYF
many,TRBJ2-4,TRBV7-2,.,TGTGCCAGCAGCTTAGAGAGCCAGGGGGGAGACATTCAGTACTTC,CASSLESQGGDIQYF
few,TRBJ2-2,TRBV5-1,TRBD1,TGCGCCAGCAGCGGAGAGGGGACAGGGGACACCGGGGAGCTGTTTTTT,CASSGEGTGDTGELFF
.,TRBJ2-5,TRBV6-2/TRBV6-3,TRBD1,TGTGCCAGCACCTTTTGGGACAGAGAGACCCAGTACTTC,CASTFWDRETQYF
.,TRBJ2-3,TRBV20-1,TRBD2,TGCAGTGCTGCCGGGACTAGCGGGGGGGCGTATACGCAGTATTTT,CSAAGTSGGAYTQYF
many,TRBJ1-5,TRBV20-1,.,TGCAGTGCTAGAGGACTTATCCGACAGCCCCAGCATTTT,CSARGLIRQPQHF
.,TRBJ2-7,TRBV6-5,TRBD2,TGTGCCAGCAGTCAAAGACTAGCGGGCTACGAGCAGTACTTC,CASSQRLAGYEQYF
.,TRBJ1-6,TRBV5-1,.,TGCGCCAGCAGCTTGGCCGAAGCCCAGGGGAATTCACCCCTCCACTTT,CASSLAEAQGNSPLHF
many,TRBJ1-1,TRBV5-1,.,TGCGCCAGCAGCTTGGAGATGGACACTGAAGCTTTCTTT,CASSLEMDTEAFF
.,TRBJ2-5,TRBV3-1,.,TGTGCCAGCAGCCAAGAAGTTTGGAAGACCCAGTACTTC,CASSQEVWKTQYF
few,TRBJ2-5,TRBV7-2,TRBD1,TGTGCCAGCAGCCCTGAAGGACAGGGCCGTGGGACCCAGTACTTC,CASSPEGQGRGTQYF
many,TRBJ1-1,TRBV7-2,.,TGTGCCAGCAGCTTAGCGGGTTTGTCTTTCTTT,CASSLAGLSFF
.,TRBJ1-5,TRBV2,.,TGTGCCAGCACGTACAGAAACAATCAGCCCCAGCATTTT,CASTYRNNQPQHF
few,TRBJ2-5,TRBV20-1,TRBD1,TGCAGTGCTTCCCCGGGACAGCAAGAGACCCAGTACTTC,CSASPGQQETQYF
few,TRBJ2-4,TRBV3-1,TRBD2,TGTGCCAGCAGCCCTGTCGTCGCGGGGGGGAACATTCAGTACTTC,CASSPVVAGGNIQYF
few,TRBJ2-1,TRBV12-3/TRBV12-4,.,TGTGCCAGCAGTGCCAGGGTAACCTACAATGAGCAGTTCTTC,CASSARVTYNEQFF
.,TRBJ1-6,TRBV7-2,.,TGTGCCAGCAGCTTACGGCAGGTTTCCTATAATTCACCCCTCCACTTT,CASSLRQVSYNSPLHF
few,TRBJ2-6,TRBV10-2,.,TGCGCCAGCAGTGAGGGGGTCGGGGCCAACGTCCTGACTTTC,CASSEGVGANVLTF